The 9 T cell receptor beta chains listed next were all sequenced from one sample in a study of CD8 T cells in ankylosing spondylitis. MiXCR, applied by TCRdb to the 5' RACE reads, yields one record per CDR3 protein. The data hold 150,000 to 200,000 distinct CDR3 sequences, with 15% to 20% observed a single time. Sequencing was carried out using blood, either unsorted or a sorted T cell fraction (not recorded which). These receptors were taken from a male donor aged 10 to 30 with ankylosing spondylitis or in good health (not recorded which).

Many counts were recorded for this clonotype. The chain has TRBV11-2 and TRBJ2-6, with 9 bases fitting TRBD2. J lost 0 bases, V lost 5 bases, and 5 bases had no gene match. This CDR3 is built from 17 residues. Per the germline V gene, CDR1 is SGHAT and CDR2 is FQNNGV. CDR3 in DNA: TGTGCCAGCAGCGTTAGCGGGAGTGGCTCTGGGGCCAACGTCCTGACTTTC. This gives the protein CASSVSGSGSGANVLTF.

The V gene is TRBV30, the J gene TRBJ1-1; unclear D gene. The germline gives CDR1 GTSNPN, CDR2 SVGIG (reference sequence). Trimming stripped 1 base from V and 6 bases from J, with 6 bases between. CDR3 size: 11 residues. Here the CDR3 DNA reads TGTGCCTGGAGTGGGGTGGCTGAAGCTTTCTTT. It translates to CAWSGVAEAFF.

This clonotype was recorded many times. The chain combines TRBV3-1 with TRBJ2-5; 8 bases map to TRBD1. Germline CDR1 and CDR2: LGHDT and YNNKEL (reference sequence). Losses at the gene ends were 4 bases for V and 3 bases for J; bases not matched to a gene: 4. The CDR3 loop spans 14 amino acids. The CDR3 DNA follows: TGTGCCAGCAGCCTTAGGACAGGGAAAGAGACCCAGTACTTC. Protein product: CASSLRTGKETQYF.

This clonotype has just a few counts. V and J are TRBV24-1 and TRBJ1-1; TRBD1 matches at 7 bases. Germline-derived CDR1 and CDR2 are KGHDR and SFDVKD. J was trimmed by 0 bases and V by 5 bases; bases with no gene match: 17. CDR3 length equals 19 residues. As DNA, the CDR3 is TGTGCCACCAGTGTAGGCGCCGGGACAGTAAAAGTCATGAACACTGAAGCTTTCTTT. Translation: CATSVGAGTVKVMNTEAFF.

This sequence joins TRBV25-1 and TRBJ2-1; 7 bases are a match to TRBD2. V gave up 2 bases and J gave up 7 bases; unmatched junction bases: 8. Germline CDR1 MGHDK, CDR2 SYGVNS. This CDR3 is built from 15 residues. CDR3 nucleotides: TGTGCCAGCAGTGAACGGCGCGGGAGTACGAATGAGCAGTTCTTC. It codes for CASSERRGSTNEQFF.

Ten or more counts support this clonotype. This chain uses TRBV5-5 with TRBJ2-3; the D is unclear. In germline, CDR1 is SGHKS, CDR2 YYEKEE (reference sequence). The CDR3 contains 13 residues. V lost 1 base and J 1 base, leaving 4 bases between the germline ends. The CDR3 DNA reads as TGTGCCAGCAGCTTGCAAGGCACAGATACGCAGTATTTT. This encodes CASSLQGTDTQYF.

A few counts support this clonotype. The CDR3 coding sequence is TGTGCCAGCAGTCGTACTTGGCCGGTGCAAGAGACCCAGTACTTC. Residues: CASSRTWPVQETQYF. This rearrangement joins TRBV27 to TRBJ2-5, with D unresolved. Germline V lookup: CDR1 MNHEY, CDR2 SMNVEV (reference sequence). The CDR3 covers 15 residues. The germline V and J ends were trimmed by 5 bases and 2 bases, with 15 bases remaining between them.

Many counts were recorded for this clonotype. The gene calls are TRBV20-1 and TRBJ2-1; 7 positions match TRBD2. CDR3 length: 16 residues. Trimming removed 3 bases from V and 3 bases from J; junction bases left unmatched: 11. The germline V gene encodes CDR1 DFQATT and CDR2 SNEGSKA (reference sequence). This chain's CDR3 is CSASPSSGTFYNEQFF. CDR3 bases: TGCAGTGCTAGCCCGTCTAGCGGCACCTTCTACAATGAGCAGTTCTTC.

This clonotype was seen just once. The chain employs TRBV29-1 and TRBJ1-2, with D maybe TRBD1 (5 bases). The CDR3 has 12 residues. Trimming removed 6 bases from V and 3 bases from J, with 11 bases in between. Germline V gene sequence: CDR1 SQVTM, CDR2 ANQGSEA. The CDR3 nucleotides are TGCAGCGTGGGGGGAGGGGACTATGGCTACACCTTC. Protein product: CSVGGGDYGYTF.